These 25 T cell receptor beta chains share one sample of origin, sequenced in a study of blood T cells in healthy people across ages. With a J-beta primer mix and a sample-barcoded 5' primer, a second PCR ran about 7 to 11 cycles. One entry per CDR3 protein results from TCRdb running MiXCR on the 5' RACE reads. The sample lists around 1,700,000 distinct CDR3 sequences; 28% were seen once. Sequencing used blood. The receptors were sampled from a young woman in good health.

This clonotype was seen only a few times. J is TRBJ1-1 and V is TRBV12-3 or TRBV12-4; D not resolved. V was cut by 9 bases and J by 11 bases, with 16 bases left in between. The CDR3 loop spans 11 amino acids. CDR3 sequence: CASGLLEEAFF. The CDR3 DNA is TGTGCCAGTGGGTTATTAGAGGAGGCTTTCTTT.

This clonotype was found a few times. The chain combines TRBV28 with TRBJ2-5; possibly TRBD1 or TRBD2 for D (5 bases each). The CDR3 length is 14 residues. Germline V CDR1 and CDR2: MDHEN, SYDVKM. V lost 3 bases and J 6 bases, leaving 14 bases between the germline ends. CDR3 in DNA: TGTGCCAGCAGTTTGGTGGGGGACGAAAAGACCCAGTACTTC. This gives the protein CASSLVGDEKTQYF.

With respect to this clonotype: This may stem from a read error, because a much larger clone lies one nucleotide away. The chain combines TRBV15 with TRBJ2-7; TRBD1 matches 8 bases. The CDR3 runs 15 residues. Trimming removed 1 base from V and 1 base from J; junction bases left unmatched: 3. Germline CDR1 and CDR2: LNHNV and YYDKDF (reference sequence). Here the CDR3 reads CATSRGQGTSYEQYF. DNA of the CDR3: TGTGCCACCAGCAGAGGACAGGGGACATCCTACGAGCAGTACTTC.

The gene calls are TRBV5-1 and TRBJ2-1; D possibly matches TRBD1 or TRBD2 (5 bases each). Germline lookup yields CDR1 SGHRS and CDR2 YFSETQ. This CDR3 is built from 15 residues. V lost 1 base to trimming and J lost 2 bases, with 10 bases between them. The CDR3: CASSLIEGTYNEQFF. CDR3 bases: TGCGCCAGCAGCTTGATAGAGGGGACCTACAATGAGCAGTTCTTC.

This CDR3 is CASSLVQGANSEQFF. CDR3 coding DNA: TGTGCCAGCAGCTTAGTGCAGGGGGCGAATTCTGAGCAGTTCTTC. V usage is TRBV7-2 and J usage is TRBJ2-1; 8 bases agree with TRBD1. V shed 1 base and J 9 bases; nucleotides not matched to a gene: 8. The CDR3 has 15 amino acids. Per germline, CDR1 SGHTA and CDR2 FQGNSA.

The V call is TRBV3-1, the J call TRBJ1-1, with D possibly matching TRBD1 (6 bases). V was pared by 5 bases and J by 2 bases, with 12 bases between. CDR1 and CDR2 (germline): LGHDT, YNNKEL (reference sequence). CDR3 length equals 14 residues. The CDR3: CASSVRDKNTEAFF. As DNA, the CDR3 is TGTGCCAGCAGCGTCCGGGACAAAAACACTGAAGCTTTCTTT.

CDR3 amino acids: CASSQIGQPQETQYF. In DNA, the CDR3 is TGTGCCAGCAGCCAGATTGGACAGCCCCAAGAGACCCAGTACTTC. This chain links TRBV14 with TRBJ2-5, with D possibly matching TRBD1 (6 bases). V dropped 3 bases and J dropped 1 base, with 12 bases sitting between them. This CDR3 has 15 residues. Germline assignment: CDR1 SGHDN and CDR2 FVKESK.

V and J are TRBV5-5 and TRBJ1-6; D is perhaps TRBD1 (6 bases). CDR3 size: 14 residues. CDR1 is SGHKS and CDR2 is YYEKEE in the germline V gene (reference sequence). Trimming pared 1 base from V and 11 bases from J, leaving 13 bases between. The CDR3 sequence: CASSLSMGGPPLHF. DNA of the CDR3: TGTGCCAGCAGCTTGAGTATGGGGGGCCCACCCCTCCACTTT.

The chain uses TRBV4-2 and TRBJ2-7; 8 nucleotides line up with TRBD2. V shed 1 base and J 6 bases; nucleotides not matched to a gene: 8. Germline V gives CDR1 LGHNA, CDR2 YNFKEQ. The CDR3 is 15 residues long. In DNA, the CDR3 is TGTGCCAGCAGCCAAGGGCGGGCTAGCGGGTCCGAGCAGTACTTC. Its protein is CASSQGRASGSEQYF.

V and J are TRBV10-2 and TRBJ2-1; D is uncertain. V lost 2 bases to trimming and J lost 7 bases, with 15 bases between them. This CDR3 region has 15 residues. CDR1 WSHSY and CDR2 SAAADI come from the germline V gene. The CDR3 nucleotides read TGCGCCAGCAGTGAGGGACGAGTGGTGCGTAATGAGCAGTTCTTC. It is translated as CASSEGRVVRNEQFF.

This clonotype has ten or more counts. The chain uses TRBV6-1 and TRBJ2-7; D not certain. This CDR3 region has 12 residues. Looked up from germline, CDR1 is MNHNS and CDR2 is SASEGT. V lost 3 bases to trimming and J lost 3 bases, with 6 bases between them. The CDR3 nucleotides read TGTGCCAGCAGTGAGATGCGCTACGAGCAGTACTTC. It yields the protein CASSEMRYEQYF.

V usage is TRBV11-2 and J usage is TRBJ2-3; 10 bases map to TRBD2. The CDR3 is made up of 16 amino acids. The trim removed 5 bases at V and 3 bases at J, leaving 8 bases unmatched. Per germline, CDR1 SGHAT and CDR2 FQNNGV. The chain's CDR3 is CASSRRSSGRTDTQYF. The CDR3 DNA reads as TGTGCCAGCAGCCGGCGATCTAGCGGGAGAACAGATACGCAGTATTTT.

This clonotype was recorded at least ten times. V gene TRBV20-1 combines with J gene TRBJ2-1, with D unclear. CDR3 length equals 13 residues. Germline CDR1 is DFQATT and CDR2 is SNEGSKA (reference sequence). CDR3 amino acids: CSAEDPPYNEQFF. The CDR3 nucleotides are TGCAGCGCAGAGGACCCCCCCTACAATGAGCAGTTCTTC.

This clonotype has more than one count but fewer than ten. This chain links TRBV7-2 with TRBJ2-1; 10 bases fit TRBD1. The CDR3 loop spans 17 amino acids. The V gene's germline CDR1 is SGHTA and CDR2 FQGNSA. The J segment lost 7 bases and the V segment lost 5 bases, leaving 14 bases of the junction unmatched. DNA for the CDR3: TGTGCCAGCAGCCCCCTGCCGGGACAGGGGCTGAAAAATGAGCAGTTCTTC. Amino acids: CASSPLPGQGLKNEQFF.

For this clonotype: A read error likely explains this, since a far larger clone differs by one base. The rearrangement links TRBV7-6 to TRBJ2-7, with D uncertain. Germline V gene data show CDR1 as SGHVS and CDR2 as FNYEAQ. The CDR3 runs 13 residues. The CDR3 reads CPSSPQGAYEQYF. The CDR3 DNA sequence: TGTCCCAGCAGCCCCCAAGGAGCCTACGAGCAGTACTTC. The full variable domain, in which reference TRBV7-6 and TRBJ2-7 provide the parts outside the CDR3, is GAGVSQSPRYKVTKRGQDVALRCDPISGHVSLYWYRQALGQGPEFLTYFNYEAQQDKSGLPNDRFSAERPEGSISTLTIQRTEQRDSAMYRCPSSPQGAYEQYFGPGTRLTVT.

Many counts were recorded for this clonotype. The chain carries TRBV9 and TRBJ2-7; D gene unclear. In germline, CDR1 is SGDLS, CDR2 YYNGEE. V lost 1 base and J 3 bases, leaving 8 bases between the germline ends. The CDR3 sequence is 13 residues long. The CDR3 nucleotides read TGTGCCAGCAGCGTAACACCCGGCTACGAGCAGTACTTC. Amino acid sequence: CASSVTPGYEQYF.

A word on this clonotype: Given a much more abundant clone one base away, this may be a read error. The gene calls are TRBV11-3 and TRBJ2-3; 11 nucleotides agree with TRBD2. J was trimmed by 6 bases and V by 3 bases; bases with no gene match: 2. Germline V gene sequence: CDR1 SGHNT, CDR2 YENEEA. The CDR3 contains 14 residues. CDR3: CASSFTSGSDTQYF. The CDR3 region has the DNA TGTGCCAGCAGCTTTACTAGCGGGAGTGATACGCAGTATTTT. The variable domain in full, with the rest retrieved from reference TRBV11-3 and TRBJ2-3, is EAGVVQSPRYKIIEKKQPVAFWCNPISGHNTLYWYLQNLGQGPELLIRYENEEAVDDSQLPKDRFSAERLKGVDSTLKIQPAELGDSAVYLCASSFTSGSDTQYFGPGTRLTVL.

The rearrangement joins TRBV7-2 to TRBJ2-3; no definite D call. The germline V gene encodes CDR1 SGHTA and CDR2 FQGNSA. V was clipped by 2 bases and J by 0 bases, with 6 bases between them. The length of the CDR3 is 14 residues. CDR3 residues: CASSLFESTDTQYF. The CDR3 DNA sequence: TGTGCCAGCAGCTTATTCGAGAGCACAGATACGCAGTATTTT.

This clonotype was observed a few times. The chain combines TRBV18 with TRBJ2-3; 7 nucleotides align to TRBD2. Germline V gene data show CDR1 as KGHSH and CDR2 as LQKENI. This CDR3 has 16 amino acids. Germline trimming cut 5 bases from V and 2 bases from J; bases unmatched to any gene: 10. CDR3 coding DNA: TGTGCCAGCTCAGACAAAACGGGAGGACTCACAGATACGCAGTATTTT. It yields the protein CASSDKTGGLTDTQYF. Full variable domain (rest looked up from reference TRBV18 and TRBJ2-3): NAGVMQNPRHLVRRRGQEARLRCSPMKGHSHVYWYRQLPEEGLKFMVYLQKENIIDESGMPKERFSAEFPKEGPSILRIQQVVRGDSAAYFCASSDKTGGLTDTQYFGPGTRLTVL.

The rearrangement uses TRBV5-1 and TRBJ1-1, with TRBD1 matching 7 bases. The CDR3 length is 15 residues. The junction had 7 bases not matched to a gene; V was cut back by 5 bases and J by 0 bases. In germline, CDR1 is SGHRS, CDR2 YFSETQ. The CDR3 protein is CASRSPGGMNTEAFF. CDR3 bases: TGCGCCAGCAGGAGCCCAGGGGGGATGAACACTGAAGCTTTCTTT.

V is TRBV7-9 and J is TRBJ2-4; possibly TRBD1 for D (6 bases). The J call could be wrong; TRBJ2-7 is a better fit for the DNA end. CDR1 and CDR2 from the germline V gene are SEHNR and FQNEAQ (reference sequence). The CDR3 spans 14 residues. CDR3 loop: CASSLDRGIHEQYF. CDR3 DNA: TGTGCCAGCAGCTTAGATAGGGGGATCCACGAGCAGTACTTC.

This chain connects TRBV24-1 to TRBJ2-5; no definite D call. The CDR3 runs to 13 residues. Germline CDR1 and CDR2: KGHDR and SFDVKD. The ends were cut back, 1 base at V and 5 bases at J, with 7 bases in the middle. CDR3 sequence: CATSDFRVETQYF. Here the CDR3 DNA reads TGTGCCACCAGTGATTTCCGTGTTGAGACCCAGTACTTC.

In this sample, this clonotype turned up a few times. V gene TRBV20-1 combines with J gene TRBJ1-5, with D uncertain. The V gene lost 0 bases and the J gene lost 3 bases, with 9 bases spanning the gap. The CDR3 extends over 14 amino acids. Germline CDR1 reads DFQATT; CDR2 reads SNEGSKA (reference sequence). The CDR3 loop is CSARDDGLNQPQHF. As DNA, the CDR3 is TGCAGTGCTAGAGACGACGGACTCAATCAGCCCCAGCATTTT.

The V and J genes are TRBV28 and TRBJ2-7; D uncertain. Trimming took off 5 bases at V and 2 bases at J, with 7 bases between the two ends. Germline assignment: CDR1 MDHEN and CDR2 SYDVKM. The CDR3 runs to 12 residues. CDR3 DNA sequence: TGTGCCAGCAGTGGGGATCCCTACGAGCAGTACTTC. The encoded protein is CASSGDPYEQYF.

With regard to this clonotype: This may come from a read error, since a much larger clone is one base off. CDR3 sequence: CSVALGAGGNEQFF. Written as DNA, the CDR3 is TGCAGCGTGGCTCTGGGGGCAGGGGGCAATGAGCAGTTCTTC. The chain combines TRBV29-1 with TRBJ2-1, with 7 bases lining up with TRBD1. Germline V gene sequence: CDR1 SQVTM, CDR2 ANQGSEA. With 6 bases clipped from V and 6 bases from J, the junction kept 11 bases outside the gene matches. The CDR3 is 14 amino acids.